This T cell receptor (beta chain) was sequenced during a study of T cell responses to AZD1222 COVID-19 vaccine. This CDR3 is 15 amino acids long. Germline V gene lookup returns CDR1 MNHEY and CDR2 SMNVEV (reference sequence). V lost 6 bases to trimming and J lost 0 bases, with 15 bases between them. Sequencing used immunoSEQ multiplex PCR; TCRdb keeps in-frame clones, though not all of them. Among tens of thousands of clones, 85% to 90% were seen once, and the ten largest hold approximately 19%. The chain recombines TRBV27 with TRBJ2-7; a weak D match, TRBD1 (5 bases). This clonotype originated in an adult in good health. Sequenced here: peripheral blood, sampled on day 0 of AZD1222 vaccination. CDR3 region: CASRYGDRRSYEQYF. In DNA form, the CDR3 reads TGTGCCAGCAGATATGGCGACAGACGCTCCTACGAGCAGTACTTC.